Below, one T cell receptor beta chain is given with its context. The target of this receptor is not known. Base quality data are lacking; no much larger clone is found one base away. Using the deep immunoSEQ assay, TCR CDR3 regions were amplified from genomic DNA by multiplex PCR. Extracted genomic DNA from each cell subset was distributed evenly across all wells of several immunoSEQ 96-well plates, and each plate was treated as a replicate. For sorted subsets, each replicate PCR was loaded with around 220 ng genomic DNA, equivalent to some 27,000 T cell genomes. Purified libraries were quantified with a Qubit 3.0 fluorometer, sized on a Bioanalyzer 2100, and re-quantified with the KAPA Library Quantification kit. Every immunoSEQ 96-well plate was sequenced on a separate single-read 150-cycle Illumina NextSeq 550 flow cell. The original methods were these. Because the immunoSEQ output included only junctional sequences and no quality scores, the filtering could not be the same as the filtering used for full-length reads. Sequences were annotated with PyIR, a Python wrapper for IgBLAST v1.9, and V/J genes and CDR3 were assigned using IMGT germline references. Reads with weak V/J assignments (E-value above 1e-6), missing CDR3, stop codons, out-of-frame junctions, or ambiguous translated residues were removed. V3J clonotypes were defined as sequences sharing the same inferred V gene, J gene, and CDR3 amino acid sequence. Percentage overlap between repertoires was calculated by dividing the number of shared unique clonotypes by the size of the smaller repertoire. Three approaches were used to assess repertoire richness: RTK rarefaction, the Chao1 estimator, and Recon v2.1 estimates of unobserved clonotypes. Generation probabilities were computed with OLGA for all TCRbeta clonotypes obtained by the gDNA method from four donors. TCRdb provides this immuneACCESS table in a form limited to in-frame rearrangements. Some clones are lacking; in checked studies, under half of them reflect an unresolved V gene, and why the rest are absent is not known. The V and J calls and clone size were taken over from that table, and D and trimming were inferred from the DNA. The sample table contains about 1.5 million clones; only one count was recorded for 95% to 99% of them. Together, the top ten hold approximately 0.44% of the sample.

These data belong to a study of shared clonotypes between healthy human individuals (dated by TCRdb to 2018 to 2021). Regarding the complete study: The cohort comprised a couple of women and three men aged 18 to 49 years. Different laboratories and diverse techniques were used to prepare libraries and sequence TCR repertoires, to increase sequencing depth and limit assay-specific biases. For each donor, CD4 naive and CD4 memory were each given three plates, CD8 naive was given two plates, and CD8 memory was given one plate. To estimate repertoire size and how much clonotypes are shared between individuals, the study performed deep sequencing of blood TCR repertoires from about five healthy adults. Leukapheresis yielded between about 0.94 and 9 billion PBMCs per donor.

The paper as a whole reports these results and caveats: Sharing across a few donors was observed for about 5% of naive CD4, under 4% of naive CD8, 2.3% of memory CD4, and over 0.3% of memory CD8 clonotypes. Incomplete sequencing was indicated by rarefaction of sorted-subset datasets, despite the large sequencing depth. Based on pairwise subsampling, the degree of clonotype sharing among donors was expected to be affected by sequencing depth. Naive subsets generally had larger estimated clonotype richness than memory subsets. Clonotypes shared by all four sorted-subset donors showed higher generation probabilities than non-shared clonotypes. The small number of donors limited the genetic and exposure-history diversity represented. Only blood was sampled, and tissue TCR repertoires likely differ from those in blood.

CDR1 and CDR2 (SNHLY, FYNNEI) derive from the germline V gene. At the junction V is shortened by 5 bases and J by 4 bases, with 26 bases in between. Taken from cysteine to phenylalanine, the CDR3 has 18 residues. Only CDR3 DNA remains: 54 bases, in frame from the first base. The donors were healthy, HIV-negative adults who had no recently reported acute infections or vaccinations. Only Caucasian adults living in Nashville, Tennessee, USA were represented among the donors. CD4+ T cells were enriched through magnetic negative selection, after which naive cells were positively selected on CD45RA and the remaining negative fraction served as the memory subset. Blood was obtained by leukapheresis, after which PBMCs were separated by Ficoll-Histopaque density gradient centrifugation and cryopreserved in liquid nitrogen vapor phase. Purity and quantity of every magnetically sorted T cell population were checked by analytical flow cytometry. Genomic DNA was isolated from every sorted fraction and measured by UV absorbance on a Nanodrop 2000c.

The chain was built from TRBV2 and TRBJ1-1, with an unclear D gene assignment. This receptor was identified in a man aged 25 to 45 in good health. Material: naive CD4+ T cells sorted from blood. What the cell subset or site label conveys for this sample: CD45RA+ positively selected. The CDR3 has the sequence CASSPSKGAFGTSTEAFF. The DNA sequence follows: TGTGCCAGCAGTCCCTCAAAGGGAGCCTTCGGCACAAGCACTGAAGCTTTCTTT.